What follows is one T cell receptor (beta chain) and its context. This entry is derived from a study of OX40 agonist ivuxolimab in advanced cancers. CDR3 length: 15 residues. From germline, CDR1 is MDHEN and CDR2 SYDVKM. V was pared by 6 bases and J by 4 bases, with 5 bases of the junction left unmatched. Clones were read by immunoSEQ multiplex PCR, and TCRdb kept only the in-frame ones, dropping some. The sample lists 15,000 to 25,000 clones; around two thirds were seen once. The sequences come from CD4+ or CD8+ T cells sorted from blood, collected in a trial of the OX40 agonist ivuxolimab. The genes are TRBV28 and TRBJ2-1, with 11 positions matching TRBD2. This receptor was obtained from an adult with an advanced solid tumor such as melanoma, head and neck, liver or kidney cancer. The CDR3 DNA sequence: TGTGCCAGCAGCCCCTTAGCGGGAGGGTACAATGAGCAGTTCTTC. Translated: CASSPLAGGYNEQFF.